The 14 T cell receptor beta chains below were found in one sample sequenced in a study of blood T cell repertoires in COVID-19. Repertoires were generated with immunoSEQ multiplex PCR, while TCRdb's copy carries only in-frame clones and drops some. The sample lists 200,000 or so clones, about nine tenths seen once, with 2.5% to 3.5% in the top ten. Input material: peripheral blood. These TCRs come from a woman aged 60 to 75 with acute or convalescent COVID-19.

CDR3 nucleotides: TGCGCCAGCAGCTTGAGGGGTTGGGAGACCCAGTACTTC. Translation gives CASSLRGWETQYF. The V gene is TRBV5-1, the J gene TRBJ2-5, with D perhaps matching TRBD1 (5 bases). The CDR3 runs 13 residues. V shed 1 base and J shed 5 bases, with 9 bases lying between them. Looked up from germline, CDR1 is SGHRS and CDR2 is YFSETQ.

The J gene is TRBJ2-1, the V gene TRBV5-1, with 8 bases fitting TRBD2. CDR3 length equals 17 residues. Per germline, CDR1 SGHRS and CDR2 YFSETQ. With 5 bases clipped from V and 2 bases from J, the junction kept 12 bases outside the gene matches. The CDR3 nucleotides read TGCGCCAGCAGTCAGAGTAGCGGGACCGTGACCTACAATGAGCAGTTCTTC. Translated: CASSQSSGTVTYNEQFF.

The rearrangement uses TRBV7-9 and TRBJ2-2, with a tentative D call TRBD1 (5 bases). CDR3 length: 18 residues. Germline CDR1 reads SEHNR; CDR2 reads FQNEAQ (reference sequence). V was clipped by 1 base and J by 0 bases, with 15 bases between them. The CDR3 DNA reads TGTGCCAGCAGCTTAGGGACACCTATATTCGCGAACACCGGGGAGCTGTTTTTT. Translating it yields CASSLGTPIFANTGELFF.

CDR3 in amino acids: CASSQRLAGTTDTQYF. CDR3 in DNA: TGTGCCAGCAGCCAACGACTAGCGGGGACCACAGATACGCAGTATTTT. The chain recombines TRBV14 with TRBJ2-3; TRBD2 aligns across 11 bases. The CDR3 totals 16 residues. V was clipped by 2 bases and J by 2 bases; unmatched bases: 3. Germline V gives CDR1 SGHDN, CDR2 FVKESK.

This chain links TRBV18 with TRBJ2-2, with 7 bases identical to TRBD2. The CDR3 is made up of 16 amino acids. Trimming removed 3 bases from V and 4 bases from J; junction bases left unmatched: 8. Germline V lookup: CDR1 KGHSH, CDR2 LQKENI. CDR3 in DNA: TGTGCCAGCTCACCTAACGCGCGGGAGCTCACCGGGGAGCTGTTTTTT. This codes for CASSPNARELTGELFF.

This clone was seen a few times. The chain is built from TRBV18 and TRBJ1-1; 7 positions agree with TRBD1. Germline loops: CDR1 KGHSH, CDR2 LQKENI. The CDR3 consists of 16 residues. Trimming at V came to 5 bases and at J to 0 bases, leaving 9 bases not matched to a gene. CDR3 region: CASSARDRIVNTEAFF. Written as DNA, the CDR3 is TGTGCCAGCTCAGCCCGGGACAGAATCGTGAACACTGAAGCTTTCTTT.

The genes are TRBV5-1 and TRBJ1-1, with a tentative D call TRBD1 (6 bases). Germline V gene lookup returns CDR1 SGHRS and CDR2 YFSETQ. V lost 1 base and J 1 base, leaving 11 bases between the germline ends. The CDR3 length is 15 residues. The DNA for the CDR3 is TGCGCCAGCAGCTTGAGGGCAGGGGCGAACACTGAAGCTTTCTTT. Translation gives CASSLRAGANTEAFF.

V gene TRBV7-2 combines with J gene TRBJ1-2; TRBD1 aligns across 8 bases. Germline loops: CDR1 SGHTA, CDR2 FQGNSA. The V gene end was trimmed by 2 bases and the J gene end by 7 bases; junction bases not matched to a gene: 6. This CDR3 has 14 amino acids. As DNA, the CDR3 is TGTGCCAGCAGCTTAAACAGGGGGACACCTGGCTACACCTTC. It encodes CASSLNRGTPGYTF.

The CDR3 spells CASSLAGLAGGETQYF. CDR3 nucleotides: TGTGCCAGCAGCTTGGCGGGACTAGCGGGAGGAGAGACCCAGTACTTC. This sequence joins TRBV7-2 and TRBJ2-5; 15 positions agree with TRBD2. The ends lost 3 bases at V and 4 bases at J; junction bases unmatched: 3. Germline lookup yields CDR1 SGHTA and CDR2 FQGNSA. This CDR3 region has 16 residues.

V and J are TRBV6-6 and TRBJ1-5, with 10 bases identical to TRBD1. The ends lost 5 bases at V and 7 bases at J; junction bases unmatched: 8. The CDR3 totals 15 residues. Germline CDR1 and CDR2: MNHNY and SVGAGI (reference sequence). The CDR3 region is CASSPRDRGVQPQHF. For the CDR3, the DNA is TGTGCCAGCAGTCCGCGGGACAGGGGAGTCCAGCCCCAGCATTTT.

The V and J genes are TRBV19 and TRBJ2-1; 7 bases match TRBD2. Germline lookup yields CDR1 LNHDA and CDR2 SQIVND (reference sequence). Losses at the gene ends were 3 bases for V and 0 bases for J; bases not matched to a gene: 2. The CDR3 contains 15 residues. The CDR3 nucleotides read TGTGCCAGTAGTATCCAGCGGGGCTCCTACAATGAGCAGTTCTTC. Translating it yields CASSIQRGSYNEQFF.

This chain connects TRBV27 to TRBJ2-7; 11 nucleotides match TRBD2. The CDR3 loop spans 18 amino acids. The ends lost 6 bases at V and 4 bases at J; junction bases unmatched: 17. Germline assignment: CDR1 MNHEY and CDR2 SMNVEV (reference sequence). For the CDR3, the DNA is TGTGCCAGCAGAAACCCAACTAGCGGGAGCCCTCTTGTTTACGAGCAGTACTTC. It translates to CASRNPTSGSPLVYEQYF.

This chain joins TRBV5-4 and TRBJ2-5; D unresolved. The CDR3 has 14 amino acids. The V end was cut by 0 bases, the J end by 0 bases, with 6 bases between. Germline V gene lookup returns CDR1 SGHNT and CDR2 YYREEE (reference sequence). CDR3 region: CASSLGRYQETQYF. The CDR3 region has the DNA TGTGCCAGCAGCTTGGGCAGGTACCAAGAGACCCAGTACTTC. Looking up the rest from reference TRBV5-4 and TRBJ2-5 gives the full variable domain: ETGVTQSPTHLIKTRGQQVTLRCSSQSGHNTVSWYQQALGQGPQFIFQYYREEENGRGNFPPRFSGLQFPNYSSELNVNALELDDSALYLCASSLGRYQETQYFGPGTRLLVL.

This chain connects TRBV6-5 to TRBJ2-7; 7 positions match TRBD1. The CDR3 runs to 15 residues. With 10 bases clipped from V and 4 bases from J, the junction kept 16 bases outside the gene matches. Looked up from germline, CDR1 is MNHEY and CDR2 is SVGAGI. In DNA form, the CDR3 reads TGTGCCATTAGGGCCGCGACAGGGCAGGGGTACGAGCAGTACTTC. Encoded protein: CAIRAATGQGYEQYF.